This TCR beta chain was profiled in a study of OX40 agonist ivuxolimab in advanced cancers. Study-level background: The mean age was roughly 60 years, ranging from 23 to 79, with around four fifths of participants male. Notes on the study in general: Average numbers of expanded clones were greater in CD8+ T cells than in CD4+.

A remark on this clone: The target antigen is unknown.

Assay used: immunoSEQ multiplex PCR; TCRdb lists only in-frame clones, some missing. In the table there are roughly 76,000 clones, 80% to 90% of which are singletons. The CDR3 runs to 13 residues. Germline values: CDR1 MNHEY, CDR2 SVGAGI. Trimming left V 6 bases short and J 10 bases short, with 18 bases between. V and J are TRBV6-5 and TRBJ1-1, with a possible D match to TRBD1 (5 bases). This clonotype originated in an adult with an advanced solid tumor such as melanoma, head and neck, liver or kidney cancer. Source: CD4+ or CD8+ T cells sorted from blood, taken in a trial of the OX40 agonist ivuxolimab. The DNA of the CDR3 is TGTGCCAGCAGCCGAGGACACCAGGCTGGAGCTTTCTTT. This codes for CASSRGHQAGAFF.